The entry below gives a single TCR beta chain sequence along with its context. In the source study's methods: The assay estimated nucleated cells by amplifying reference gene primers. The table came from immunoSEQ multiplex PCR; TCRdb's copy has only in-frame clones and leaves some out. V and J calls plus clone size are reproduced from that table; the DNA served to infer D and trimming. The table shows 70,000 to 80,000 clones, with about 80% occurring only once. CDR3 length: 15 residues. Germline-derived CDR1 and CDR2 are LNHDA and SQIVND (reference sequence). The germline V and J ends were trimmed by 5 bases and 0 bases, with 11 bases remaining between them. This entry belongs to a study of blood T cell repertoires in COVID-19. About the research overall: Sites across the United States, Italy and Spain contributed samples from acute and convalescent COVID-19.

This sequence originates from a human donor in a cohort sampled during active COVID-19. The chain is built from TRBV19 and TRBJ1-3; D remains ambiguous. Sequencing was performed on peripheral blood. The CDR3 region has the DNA TGTGCCAGTAGTCGACAAGTCACCTCTGGAAACACCATATATTTT. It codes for CASSRQVTSGNTIYF.